Presented here are 21 T cell receptor beta chains from one specimen sequenced in a study of OX40 agonist ivuxolimab in advanced cancers. Only in-frame clones appear in the TCRdb table, and some are missing; sequencing was by immunoSEQ multiplex PCR. The data show tens of thousands of clones, about 80% seen once. This specimen consisted of CD4+ or CD8+ T cells sorted from blood, obtained in a trial of the OX40 agonist ivuxolimab. Source of these receptors: an adult with an advanced solid tumor such as melanoma, head and neck, liver or kidney cancer.

The chain combines TRBV21-1 with TRBJ1-6. TRBV21-1 is designated a pseudogene. CDR3 length equals 12 residues. The CDR3 coding sequence is TGTGCCAGCAGGCCCGGGACGGGGAAGGTCCACTTT. The encoded protein is CASRPGTGKVHF.

The genes are TRBV6-1 and TRBJ1-6, with 9 bases that match TRBD1. With 4 bases clipped from V and 11 bases from J, the junction kept 9 bases outside the gene matches. Germline CDR1 reads MNHNS; CDR2 reads SASEGT. The CDR3 is 15 amino acids. DNA of the CDR3: TGTGCCAGCAGTGGGACCGGGACAGGGCGAGCACCCCTCCACTTT. Protein sequence: CASSGTGTGRAPLHF.

This chain links TRBV5-6 with TRBJ1-2; 7 positions agree with TRBD1. This CDR3 contains 15 residues. V was pared by 4 bases and J by 7 bases, with 13 bases of the junction left unmatched. Germline CDR1 reads SGHDT; CDR2 reads YYEEEE. The chain's CDR3 is CASSPIDRESSGYTF. CDR3 nucleotide sequence: TGTGCCAGCAGCCCGATCGACAGGGAATCATCTGGCTACACCTTC.

This clone came up a few times. The rearrangement uses TRBV11-2 and TRBJ2-1, with 11 nucleotides matching TRBD1. CDR3 length: 15 amino acids. V lost 7 bases and J lost 9; bases outside the gene matches: 11. In germline, CDR1 is SGHAT, CDR2 FQNNGV. CDR3 residues: CASTPWGQGGGEQFF. The DNA for the CDR3 is TGTGCCAGCACCCCTTGGGGACAGGGGGGAGGTGAGCAGTTCTTC.

The chain carries TRBV4-2 and TRBJ2-5; TRBD2 agrees at 8 bases. Trimming at V came to 3 bases and at J to 4 bases, leaving 10 bases not matched to a gene. The length of the CDR3 is 16 residues. Looked up from germline, CDR1 is LGHNA and CDR2 is YNFKEQ. For the CDR3, the DNA is TGTGCCAGCAGCCAGCGGGCTAGCGGGTATTCAGAGACCCAGTACTTC. Translating gives CASSQRASGYSETQYF.

V is TRBV5-1 and J is TRBJ1-6; no clear D gene. V shed 1 base and J shed 10 bases, with 18 bases lying between them. Germline values: CDR1 SGHRS, CDR2 YFSETQ. The CDR3 runs to 16 residues. The CDR3 loop is CASSLTWQDTFSPLHF. The CDR3, as DNA: TGCGCCAGCAGCTTGACGTGGCAGGATACCTTCTCACCCCTCCACTTT. Filled out from reference TRBV5-1 and TRBJ1-6, the complete variable domain reads KAGVTQTPRYLIKTRGQQVTLSCSPISGHRSVSWYQQTPGQGLQFLFEYFSETQRNKGNFPGRFSGRQFSNSRSEMNVSTLELGDSALYLCASSLTWQDTFSPLHFGNGTRLTVT.

The chain links TRBV18 to TRBJ1-1; the match to TRBD1 covers 11 bases. The CDR3 runs 16 residues. The V gene's germline CDR1 is KGHSH and CDR2 LQKENI. Trimming removed 6 bases from V and 3 bases from J; junction bases left unmatched: 9. CDR3 protein: CASSPMGTGGYTEAFF. In DNA, the CDR3 is TGTGCCAGCTCCCCCATGGGGACAGGGGGGTACACTGAAGCTTTCTTT.

This clone was observed once. The chain carries TRBV10-3 and TRBJ1-2; D may be TRBD1 (5 bases). Germline V gives CDR1 ENHRY, CDR2 SYGVKD. V lost 0 bases to trimming and J lost 7 bases, with 12 bases between them. This CDR3 has 14 amino acids. In DNA form, the CDR3 reads TGTGCCATCAGTGAGTCGGGGCAGGGCTCTGGCTACACCTTC. Protein sequence: CAISESGQGSGYTF.

V gene TRBV4-1 combines with J gene TRBJ2-1; possible D gene TRBD1, 6 bases. The CDR3 runs to 15 residues. CDR1 and CDR2 (germline): MGHRA, YSYEKL. V was pared by 7 bases and J by 7 bases, with 20 bases between. DNA of the CDR3: TGCGCCAGCACCTCAGGGGATCTAGGGAAAAATGAGCAGTTCTTC. It codes for CASTSGDLGKNEQFF.

The V gene is TRBV7-3, the J gene TRBJ2-5; the D gene could be TRBD1 or TRBD2 (6 bases each). With 4 bases removed from V and 2 bases from J, the gap between germline ends came to 11 bases. This CDR3 is 14 amino acids long. Germline lookup yields CDR1 SGHTA and CDR2 FQGTGA. CDR3 DNA: TGTGCCAGCAGCTCAACGGGGGCTCAAGAGACCCAGTACTTC. This encodes CASSSTGAQETQYF.

This clone was seen once. V gene TRBV29-1 combines with J gene TRBJ1-6; TRBD1 might be the D (6 bases). The CDR3 has 13 amino acids. Germline V gene lookup returns CDR1 SQVTM and CDR2 ANQGSEA. The V end was cut by 6 bases, the J end by 6 bases, with 12 bases between. The CDR3 is CSVVTGSNSPLHF. CDR3 coding DNA: TGCAGCGTGGTGACAGGCAGTAATTCACCCCTCCACTTT.

J is TRBJ2-3 and V is TRBV19, with a tentative D call TRBD1 (7 bases). Germline lookup yields CDR1 LNHDA and CDR2 SQIVND (reference sequence). Trimming removed 3 bases from V and 7 bases from J, with 20 bases in between. There are 16 residues in the CDR3. The CDR3 region is CASSIGGAGGGNTQYF. CDR3 DNA: TGTGCCAGTAGTATCGGTGGGGCAGGGGGAGGAAATACGCAGTATTTT.

The J gene is TRBJ1-2, the V gene TRBV5-5; no firm D call. CDR1 is SGHKS, CDR2 YYEKEE, per germline (reference sequence). The CDR3 loop spans 15 amino acids. The V and J ends lost 2 bases and 4 bases respectively, with 15 bases between them. As DNA, the CDR3 is TGTGCCAGCAGCTTTGGACCAACTTTAAGCTATGGCTACACCTTC. This translates into CASSFGPTLSYGYTF. Filled out from reference TRBV5-5 and TRBJ1-2, the complete variable domain reads DAGVTQSPTHLIKTRGQQVTLRCSPISGHKSVSWYQQVLGQGPQFIFQYYEKEERGRGNFPDRFSARQFPNYSSELNVNALLLGDSALYLCASSFGPTLSYGYTFGSGTRLTVV.

The V call is TRBV19, the J call TRBJ1-1, with D uncertain. V lost 4 bases, J lost 1 base, and 16 bases lay in between. Per the germline V gene, CDR1 is LNHDA and CDR2 is SQIVND (reference sequence). The CDR3 contains 16 residues. CDR3 sequence (DNA): TGTGCCAGTAGTAAGGTCGGCCGCGGGAAGAACACTGAAGCTTTCTTT. This translates into CASSKVGRGKNTEAFF.

This chain links TRBV6-5 with TRBJ1-5; 8 positions agree with TRBD1. The CDR3 is made up of 15 amino acids. The V gene's germline CDR1 is MNHEY and CDR2 SVGAGI. With V trimmed by 5 bases and J by 5 bases, 8 bases remained unmatched. The CDR3 reads CASSPQTGEYQPQHF. The DNA for the CDR3 is TGTGCCAGCAGTCCCCAGACAGGGGAGTATCAGCCCCAGCATTTT.

This sequence joins TRBV19 and TRBJ2-5; D may correspond to TRBD1 or TRBD2 (6 bases each). This CDR3 is built from 12 residues. Trimming removed 6 bases from V and 4 bases from J, with 9 bases in between. Germline assignment: CDR1 LNHDA and CDR2 SQIVND (reference sequence). CDR3 DNA sequence: TGTGCCAGTAGCGAGGGGGGAGAGACCCAGTACTTC. Encoded protein: CASSEGGETQYF.

V is TRBV2 and J is TRBJ2-5; the match to TRBD1 covers 10 bases. Per the germline V gene, CDR1 is SNHLY and CDR2 is FYNNEI. With 8 bases clipped from V and 5 bases from J, the junction kept 11 bases outside the gene matches. The CDR3 loop spans 15 amino acids. The CDR3 region is CASPRDRGPRETQYF. CDR3 DNA sequence: TGTGCCAGCCCGCGGGACAGGGGCCCTCGGGAGACCCAGTACTTC.

A few counts support this clone. The chain employs TRBV9 and TRBJ2-5; no firm D call. The CDR3 runs 14 residues. The V gene lost 4 bases and the J gene lost 4 bases, with 14 bases spanning the gap. The germline CDR1 and CDR2 sequences are SGDLS and YYNGEE. CDR3 DNA sequence: TGTGCCAGCAGCCTGCTCCCAGCTGGAGAGACCCAGTACTTC. This codes for CASSLLPAGETQYF.

This clone was counted a few times. The V and J genes are TRBV7-8 and TRBJ2-3, with a possible D match to TRBD1 (6 bases). CDR1 and CDR2 (germline): SGHVS, FQNEAQ. Trimming took off 1 base at V and 5 bases at J, with 25 bases between the two ends. The CDR3 sequence is 19 residues long. The CDR3 nucleotides are TGTGCCAGCAGCTTAGGGTCCCGACAGGTAGGCGGCCGGGTAGATACGCAGTATTTT. This gives the protein CASSLGSRQVGGRVDTQYF.

The V call is TRBV6-6, the J call TRBJ1-6; D is undetermined. The CDR3 length is 13 residues. Germline values: CDR1 MNHNY, CDR2 SVGAGI (reference sequence). V shed 6 bases and J shed 8 bases, with 11 bases lying between them. This CDR3 reads CASRRVLDSPLHF. The CDR3 DNA reads TGTGCCAGCAGGAGGGTCTTGGATTCACCCCTCCACTTT.

This chain links TRBV6-1 with TRBJ1-4, with 7 bases lining up with TRBD1. V trimming: 4 bases; J trimming: 3 bases; junction bases outside the gene matches: 11. The CDR3 is 17 amino acids. Germline lookup yields CDR1 MNHNS and CDR2 SASEGT. In DNA, the CDR3 is TGTGCCAGCAGTGCCGACACTTTAGACAGGGCTAATGAAAAACTGTTTTTT. Encoded protein: CASSADTLDRANEKLFF.